This TCR beta chain was recorded in a study of blood T cell repertoires in COVID-19. Overall study: In each case, the material was cDNA or gDNA derived from T cells, B-cell-depleted T cells, or PBMCs.

Germline V gene sequence: CDR1 MNHEY, CDR2 SVGAGI. CDR3 size: 16 residues. V was clipped by 2 bases and J by 8 bases; unmatched bases: 10. TCRdb's copy holds only in-frame clones and misses some; the assay was immunoSEQ multiplex PCR. The table records some 66,000 clones, around 90% of them present only once. The V and J genes are TRBV6-5 and TRBJ2-2; 8 bases are a match to TRBD1. The source of this sequence is a human donor in a cohort sampled during active COVID-19. Sample: peripheral blood. In DNA form, the CDR3 reads TGTGCCAGCAGTTACACACGACAGGGGCGAGGAGGGGAGCTGTTTTTT. Its protein product is CASSYTRQGRGGELFF.